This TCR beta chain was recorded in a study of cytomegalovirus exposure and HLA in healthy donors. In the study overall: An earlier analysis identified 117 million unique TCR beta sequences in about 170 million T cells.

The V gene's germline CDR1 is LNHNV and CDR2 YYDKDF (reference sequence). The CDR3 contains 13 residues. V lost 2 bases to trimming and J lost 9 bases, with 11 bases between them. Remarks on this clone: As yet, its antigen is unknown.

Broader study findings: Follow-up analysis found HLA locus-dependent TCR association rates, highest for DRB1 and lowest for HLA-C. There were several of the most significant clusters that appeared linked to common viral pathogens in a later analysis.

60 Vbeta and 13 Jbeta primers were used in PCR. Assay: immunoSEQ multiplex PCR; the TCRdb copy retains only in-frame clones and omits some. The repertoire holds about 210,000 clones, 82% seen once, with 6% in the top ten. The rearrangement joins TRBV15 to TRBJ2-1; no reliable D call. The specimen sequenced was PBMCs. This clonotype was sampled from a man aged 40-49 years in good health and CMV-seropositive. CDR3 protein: CATSRPPIGEQFF. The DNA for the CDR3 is TGTGCCACCAGCAGACCCCCCATCGGTGAGCAGTTCTTC.